A single sample is the source of the 7 T cell receptor beta chains below, sequenced in a study of OX40 agonist ivuxolimab in advanced cancers. Generated by immunoSEQ multiplex PCR, the TCRdb table keeps only in-frame clones and is missing some. Among 30,000 or so clones, approximately 80% were seen once, and the ten largest hold 11%. The starting material was CD4+ or CD8+ T cells sorted from blood, obtained in a trial of the OX40 agonist ivuxolimab. These TCRs come from an adult with an advanced solid tumor such as melanoma, head and neck, liver or kidney cancer.

This clone was observed once. J is TRBJ2-3 and V is TRBV7-9; no definite D call. V dropped 1 base and J dropped 0 bases, with 8 bases sitting between them. The CDR3 consists of 15 residues. The germline V gene has CDR1 SEHNR and CDR2 FQNEAQ (reference sequence). The CDR3 loop is CASSLGVDSTDTQYF. As DNA, the CDR3 is TGTGCCAGCAGCTTAGGCGTCGATAGCACAGATACGCAGTATTTT. The full variable domain, in which reference TRBV7-9 and TRBJ2-3 provide the parts outside the CDR3, is DTGVSQNPRHKITKRGQNVTFRCDPISEHNRLYWYRQTLGQGPEFLTYFQNEAQLEKSRLLSDRFSAERPKGSFSTLEIQRTEQGDSAMYLCASSLGVDSTDTQYFGPGTRLTVL.

This chain's CDR3 is CASRLNRGRSYGYTF. The CDR3 region has the DNA TGTGCAAGTCGCCTCAACAGGGGACGTAGCTATGGCTACACCTTC. The V gene is TRBV12-2, the J gene TRBJ1-2; the table's D gene call, TRBD1, was not cross checked with the DNA. TRBV12-2 corresponds to a pseudogene. The CDR3 spans 15 residues.

The chain joins TRBV14 to TRBJ2-1; TRBD2 agrees at 7 bases. Germline V gene lookup returns CDR1 SGHDN and CDR2 FVKESK. This CDR3 region has 19 residues. The V gene end was trimmed by 1 base and the J gene end by 0 bases; junction bases not matched to a gene: 12. CDR3 protein: CASSQVPWTSLSSYNEQFF. In DNA form, the CDR3 reads TGTGCCAGCAGCCAAGTCCCGTGGACTAGTTTAAGCTCCTACAATGAGCAGTTCTTC.

The chain is built from TRBV27 and TRBJ2-1; perhaps TRBD2 as D (5 bases). Germline CDR1 and CDR2: MNHEY and SMNVEV (reference sequence). This CDR3 has 16 residues. The V and J ends lost 4 bases and 0 bases respectively, with 13 bases between them. CDR3 region: CASSSPGLSSYNEQFF. CDR3 DNA sequence: TGTGCCAGCAGTTCTCCTGGACTGAGCTCCTACAATGAGCAGTTCTTC.

The chain combines TRBV7-9 with TRBJ2-7; TRBD2 matches 11 bases. V lost 4 bases and J lost 2; bases outside the gene matches: 4. The CDR3 covers 15 residues. Germline CDR1 reads SEHNR; CDR2 reads FQNEAQ (reference sequence). The CDR3 DNA follows: TGTGCCAGCAGCTCCGGGACTAGCGGAACCTACGAGCAGTACTTC. Its translation: CASSSGTSGTYEQYF.

V gene TRBV10-2 combines with J gene TRBJ2-7; D is tentatively TRBD1 or TRBD2 (5 bases each). V was cut by 0 bases and J by 4 bases, with 10 bases left in between. This CDR3 is 14 amino acids long. From germline, CDR1 is WSHSY and CDR2 SAAADI. CDR3 sequence (DNA): TGCGCCAGCAGTGAGTCCTGGGGACGATACGAGCAGTACTTC. Translation: CASSESWGRYEQYF.

CDR3 residues: CSVGQFNTEAFF. In nucleotides, the CDR3 is TGCAGCGTTGGGCAATTCAACACTGAAGCTTTCTTT. This chain connects TRBV29-1 to TRBJ1-1; the D is unclear. The V end was cut by 4 bases, the J end by 2 bases, with 8 bases between. CDR3 size: 12 residues. The germline V gene encodes CDR1 SQVTM and CDR2 ANQGSEA.